A single sample is the source of the 19 T cell receptor beta chains below, sequenced in a study of blood T cells in healthy people across ages. The authors ran a second PCR of roughly 7 to 11 cycles using a sample-barcoded 5' primer and a J-beta primer mix. MiXCR was run by TCRdb on the 5' RACE reads, yielding one entry per CDR3 protein. The sample lists approximately 810,000 distinct CDR3 sequences, around 30% occurring once. Sequencing was carried out using blood. These receptors were obtained from a woman aged 80 or over in good health.

The CDR3 DNA reads as TGTGCCAGCTCACCACCTGGGGAACGGATCTCCTACAATGAGCAGTACTTC. Its protein is CASSPPGERISYNEQYF. The chain links TRBV18 to TRBJ2-1, with unresolved D. Gene TRBJ2-7 matches the end of the DNA better, so the J call may be wrong. The CDR3 is 17 residues long. The germline V gene has CDR1 KGHSH and CDR2 LQKENI.

This clonotype showed up many times. The chain combines TRBV2 with TRBJ2-3; 9 bases fit TRBD1. Per germline, CDR1 SNHLY and CDR2 FYNNEI. Trimming at V came to 6 bases and at J to 3 bases, leaving 7 bases not matched to a gene. The CDR3 contains 15 residues. CDR3: CASSSQGAKTDTQYF. The CDR3 bases are TGTGCCAGCAGCTCACAGGGGGCTAAAACAGATACGCAGTATTTT.

Concerning this clonotype: This may be a read error, as it is one base from a much larger clone. The chain combines TRBV20-1 with TRBJ2-3, with D hard to call. The V end lost 7 bases, the J end lost 2 bases, and 16 bases lay between the germline ends. CDR3 length: 14 amino acids. The germline V gene encodes CDR1 DFQATT and CDR2 SNEGSKA (reference sequence). CDR3 protein: CSVTPGWATDTQYF. The CDR3 DNA reads as TGCAGTGTTACCCCCGGGTGGGCCACAGATACGCAGTATTTT.

This clonotype was seen more than once but under ten times. A read error may account for a junction end that differs from germline. The chain uses TRBV28 and TRBJ2-5; maybe TRBD2 (5 bases). CDR1 is MDHEN and CDR2 is SYDVKM in the germline V gene. CDR3 length: 16 amino acids. The CDR3 region has the DNA TGTACCAGCAGTTTAGCGTTGAGGGCAGCAAAAGAGACCCAGTACTTC. It yields the protein CTSSLALRAAKETQYF. Full variable domain (missing parts from reference TRBV28 and TRBJ2-5): DVKVTQSSRYLVKRTGEKVFLECVQDMDHENMFWYRQDPGLGLRLIYFSYDVKMKEKGDIPEGYSVSREKKERFSLILESASTNQTSMYLCTSSLALRAAKETQYFGPGTRLLVL.

This clonotype was observed many times. The V and J genes are TRBV20-1 and TRBJ1-5; D is uncertain. Germline V gene sequence: CDR1 DFQATT, CDR2 SNEGSKA (reference sequence). CDR3 length: 15 residues. V dropped 2 bases and J dropped 0 bases, with 11 bases sitting between them. CDR3 residues: CSARTVDYSNQPQHF. The CDR3 DNA follows: TGCAGTGCTAGAACCGTAGACTATAGCAATCAGCCCCAGCATTTT.

The J gene is TRBJ2-2, the V gene TRBV3-1; D is unresolved. This CDR3 spans 14 amino acids. Germline V lookup: CDR1 LGHDT, CDR2 YNNKEL (reference sequence). The V end lost 4 bases, the J end lost 4 bases, and 10 bases lay between the germline ends. The DNA of the CDR3 is TGTGCCAGCAGCCTAGAACGTGGCACCGGGGAGCTGTTTTTT. As protein: CASSLERGTGELFF.

This clonotype was picked up many times. The chain links TRBV7-9 to TRBJ1-2, with D uncertain. Germline assignment: CDR1 SEHNR and CDR2 FQNEAQ (reference sequence). Trimming left V 2 bases short and J 6 bases short, with 13 bases between. The CDR3 sequence is 14 residues long. The CDR3 reads CASSLLSILDGYTF. The CDR3 DNA sequence: TGTGCCAGCAGCTTACTCTCGATCTTGGATGGCTACACCTTC.

This clonotype was counted between two and nine times. The CDR3 coding sequence is TGTGCCATCAGTGAGTCTGCAGGGCGCGCTAACTATGGCTACACCTTC. Protein product: CAISESAGRANYGYTF. This sequence joins TRBV10-3 and TRBJ1-2, with D perhaps matching TRBD1 (5 bases). Trimming shortened V by 0 bases and J by 0 bases, and 11 bases separated the two germline ends. There are 16 residues in the CDR3. Germline V CDR1 and CDR2: ENHRY, SYGVKD.

This clonotype was seen many times. This chain joins TRBV5-1 and TRBJ2-6; 11 nucleotides align to TRBD1. Germline CDR1 SGHRS, CDR2 YFSETQ. J lost 3 bases, V lost 2 bases, and 7 bases had no gene match. This CDR3 contains 18 residues. The CDR3 DNA follows: TGCGCCAGCAGCTTAAGGGACAGGGGGGCGATTGGGGCCAACGTCCTGACTTTC. This codes for CASSLRDRGAIGANVLTF.

The V call is TRBV28, the J call TRBJ2-7; D possibly matches TRBD1 or TRBD2 (6 bases each). Trimming left V 3 bases short and J 1 base short, with 22 bases between. The CDR3 consists of 18 residues. Germline V gene lookup returns CDR1 MDHEN and CDR2 SYDVKM. CDR3: CASSFSGANRVRSYEQYF. The CDR3 bases are TGTGCCAGCAGTTTCTCGGGGGCAAACCGAGTGAGATCCTACGAGCAGTACTTC. The complete variable domain, with remaining parts taken from reference TRBV28 and TRBJ2-7, reads DVKVTQSSRYLVKRTGEKVFLECVQDMDHENMFWYRQDPGLGLRLIYFSYDVKMKEKGDIPEGYSVSREKKERFSLILESASTNQTSMYLCASSFSGANRVRSYEQYFGPGTRLTVT.

This clonotype was observed a handful of times. The chain has TRBV19 and TRBJ2-1, with 9 nucleotides matching TRBD1. The V and J ends lost 5 bases and 14 bases, in that order; junction bases with no gene match: 4. The CDR3 contains 11 residues. Germline V gives CDR1 LNHDA, CDR2 SQIVND (reference sequence). The CDR3 reads CASSPGQGEFF. CDR3 sequence (DNA): TGTGCCAGTAGTCCGGGACAGGGAGAGTTCTTC. Full variable domain (rest looked up from reference TRBV19 and TRBJ2-1): DGGITQSPKYLFRKEGQNVTLSCEQNLNHDAMYWYRQDPGQGLRLIYYSQIVNDFQKGDIAEGYSVSREKKESFPLTVTSAQKNPTAFYLCASSPGQGEFFGPGTRLTVL.

In this sample, this clonotype turned up many times. The V call is TRBV7-2, the J call TRBJ2-6; no firm D call. Per the germline V gene, CDR1 is SGHTA and CDR2 is FQGNSA. CDR3 size: 15 residues. The V end was cut by 5 bases, the J end by 0 bases, with 8 bases between. The CDR3 loop reads CASSRDLSGANVLTF. The CDR3 nucleotides read TGTGCCAGCAGCCGTGACCTCTCTGGGGCCAACGTCCTGACTTTC.

V and J are TRBV7-9 and TRBJ1-2; D may be TRBD1 (6 bases). Trimming stripped 1 base from V and 8 bases from J, with 14 bases between. The CDR3 runs 14 residues. Germline lookup yields CDR1 SEHNR and CDR2 FQNEAQ (reference sequence). The CDR3 DNA reads TGTGCCAGCAGCTTAGGGGGGGCAGGGGTCGGCTACACCTTC. It encodes CASSLGGAGVGYTF.

Turning to this clonotype: Compared with germline, one end of the junction differs, possibly owing to a read error. This chain uses TRBV11-2 with TRBJ2-6; D perhaps matches TRBD1 (7 bases). The germline V gene encodes CDR1 SGHAT and CDR2 FQNNGV. This CDR3 contains 19 residues. CDR3 residues: CASSLLTGRRTLGANVPTF. The CDR3 coding sequence is TGTGCCAGCAGCTTGTTGACAGGGAGGAGAACTTTGGGGGCCAACGTCCCGACTTTC.

In regard to this clonotype: A single base separates this from a much larger clone, so it may be a read error. The V and J genes are TRBV6-2 or TRBV6-3 and TRBJ2-5, with unresolved D. This CDR3 has 13 amino acids. V lost 4 bases and J lost 12, with 18 bases in between. Germline CDR1 reads MNHEY; CDR2 reads SVGEGT. The CDR3 protein is CASSSGLPQFEYF. The CDR3 DNA reads as TGTGCCAGCAGTTCCGGTTTGCCCCAGTTTGAGTACTTC.

This clonotype has at least ten counts. The chain is built from TRBV5-1 and TRBJ2-3, with 7 bases aligning to TRBD2. Looked up from germline, CDR1 is SGHRS and CDR2 is YFSETQ. Germline trimming cut 3 bases from V and 6 bases from J; bases unmatched to any gene: 7. CDR3 length: 14 residues. CDR3 sequence reads: CASSSSSGPDTQYF. In DNA form, the CDR3 reads TGCGCCAGCAGCTCCTCTAGCGGCCCCGATACGCAGTATTTT.

Turning to this clonotype: One junction end does not reproduce the germline sequence, and a read error may be involved. This rearrangement joins TRBV3-1 to TRBJ1-1, with D hard to call. CDR3 size: 14 residues. The germline gives CDR1 LGHDT, CDR2 YNNKEL (reference sequence). CDR3 DNA: TGTGCCAGCAGCCCGAGAGGAGTGAACGCTGAAGCTTTCTTT. Translated, it gives CASSPRGVNAEAFF.

This clonotype was observed a handful of times. The rearrangement joins TRBV11-3 to TRBJ1-1; D is uncertain. The germline V and J ends were trimmed by 5 bases and 1 base, with 17 bases remaining between them. The CDR3 totals 16 residues. Germline CDR1 reads SGHNT; CDR2 reads YENEEA. CDR3: CASSPLRGLKNTEAFF. The CDR3 DNA reads as TGTGCCAGCAGCCCCCTCCGCGGACTCAAGAACACTGAAGCTTTCTTT.

The chain recombines TRBV7-9 with TRBJ2-2; D remains ambiguous. This CDR3 spans 16 amino acids. The V gene's germline CDR1 is SEHNR and CDR2 FQNEAQ (reference sequence). Trimming pared 2 bases from V and 0 bases from J, leaving 10 bases between. The CDR3 coding sequence is TGTGCCAGCAGCTTAAGCGCTCAATCGAACACCGGGGAGCTGTTTTTT. This gives the protein CASSLSAQSNTGELFF.